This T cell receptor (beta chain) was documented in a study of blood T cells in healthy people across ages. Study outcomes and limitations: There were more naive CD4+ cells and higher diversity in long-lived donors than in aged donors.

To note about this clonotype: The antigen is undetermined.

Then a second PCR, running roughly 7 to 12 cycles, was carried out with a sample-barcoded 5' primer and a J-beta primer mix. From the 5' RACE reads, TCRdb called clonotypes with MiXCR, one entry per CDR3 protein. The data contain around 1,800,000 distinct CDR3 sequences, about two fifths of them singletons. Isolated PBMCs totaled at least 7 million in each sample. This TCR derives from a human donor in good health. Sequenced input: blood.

DNA for the CDR3: TGTGCCAGTAGCGGAGGGGTCTGGGGTGAAAAACTGTTTTTT. It yields the protein CASSGGVWGEKLFF. The J gene is TRBJ1-4, the V gene TRBV19, with a tentative D call TRBD1 (5 bases). The V and J ends lost 6 bases and 7 bases respectively, with 15 bases between them. CDR1 LNHDA and CDR2 SQIVND come from the germline V gene (reference sequence). The CDR3 extends over 14 amino acids.